The entry below describes one T cell receptor beta chain. Antigen: not known. The data stem from a study of cytomegalovirus exposure and HLA in healthy donors. Study information: From around 180 million T cells, an earlier analysis saw 117 million unique TCR beta sequences.

This CDR3 contains 12 residues. Germline V gene data show CDR1 as SGHVS and CDR2 as FNYEAQ. V was trimmed by 2 bases and J by 3 bases, leaving 3 bases between them. A multiplex PCR was run with 60 Vbeta primers and 13 Jbeta primers. The data were produced by immunoSEQ multiplex PCR, yet TCRdb's version contains in-frame clones alone and is incomplete. The sample includes around 150,000 clones, 80% of them seen just once. Regarding the study as a whole: Researchers reported in a later analysis that a missense DCLRE1C variant was tied to TCR beta V- and J-gene trimming. Later on, an analysis showed TCR association rates differing by HLA locus, with DRB1 the most and HLA-C the fewest.

The sample was PBMCs. The V gene is TRBV7-6, the J gene TRBJ2-3; D not certain. This receptor was taken from a man aged 25 to 45 in good health and CMV-seronegative. CDR3 in amino acids: CASSLRTDTQYF. CDR3 coding DNA: TGTGCCAGCAGCTTACGGACAGATACGCAGTATTTT.